These 8 T cell receptor beta chains share one sample of origin, sequenced in a study of blood T cell repertoires in COVID-19. Produced via immunoSEQ multiplex PCR; TCRdb's table is partial and in-frame only. Of around 390,000 clones in the sample, 80% to 90% were seen once. The sample taken for sequencing was PBMCs or T cells enriched from blood (not recorded which). The receptor source for this set is a woman between 50 and 59 years old who had recovered from COVID-19.

The chain links TRBV5-1 to TRBJ2-1; 7 bases match TRBD1. V was pared by 4 bases and J by 0 bases, with 4 bases of the junction left unmatched. Germline-derived CDR1 and CDR2 are SGHRS and YFSETQ. This CDR3 is built from 15 residues. The CDR3 protein is CASSGTGASYNEQFF. In nucleotides, the CDR3 is TGCGCCAGCAGCGGAACAGGGGCCTCCTACAATGAGCAGTTCTTC.

V and J are TRBV19 and TRBJ1-2; 9 bases line up with TRBD1. V shed 5 bases, J shed 0 bases, and the junction held 7 bases outside the gene matches. The germline V gene has CDR1 LNHDA and CDR2 SQIVND (reference sequence). This CDR3 has 16 amino acids. The CDR3 loop reads CASSGLDRGTNYGYTF. CDR3 sequence (DNA): TGTGCCAGTAGTGGCCTGGACAGGGGAACTAACTATGGCTACACCTTC.

The chain joins TRBV4-1 to TRBJ1-6; TRBD1 aligns across 11 bases. The length of the CDR3 is 15 residues. Germline CDR1 and CDR2: MGHRA and YSYEKL. V was pared by 3 bases and J by 9 bases, with 4 bases of the junction left unmatched. The CDR3 region is CASSQRDRGSSPLHF. In nucleotides, the CDR3 is TGCGCCAGCAGCCAGAGGGACAGGGGGAGTTCACCCCTCCACTTT.

Remarks on this clone: At the DNA level, this CDR3 is encoded by other sequences in the same sample as well. The chain joins TRBV7-9 to TRBJ1-1; D not resolved. Germline CDR1 reads SEHNR; CDR2 reads FQNEAQ (reference sequence). The CDR3 contains 13 residues. Trimming removed 3 bases from V and 1 base from J, with 6 bases in between. The CDR3 sequence: CASSFGENTEAFF. The CDR3 DNA reads as TGTGCCAGCAGCTTCGGGGAGAACACTGAAGCTTTCTTT.

The chain employs TRBV7-9 and TRBJ1-1, with D maybe TRBD1 (6 bases). Trimming stripped 3 bases from V and 7 bases from J, with 15 bases between. The V gene's germline CDR1 is SEHNR and CDR2 FQNEAQ (reference sequence). The CDR3 covers 14 residues. CDR3 in amino acids: CASSFTRRTDEAFF. The CDR3 DNA reads TGTGCCAGCAGCTTCACCCGCCGGACAGATGAAGCTTTCTTT. The variable domain in full, with the rest retrieved from reference TRBV7-9 and TRBJ1-1, is DTGVSQNPRHKITKRGQNVTFRCDPISEHNRLYWYRQTLGQGPEFLTYFQNEAQLEKSRLLSDRFSAERPKGSFSTLEIQRTEQGDSAMYLCASSFTRRTDEAFFGQGTRLTVV.

This clone has just one count. The gene calls are TRBV29-1 and TRBJ1-1, with D perhaps TRBD1 (6 bases). Germline CDR1 is SQVTM and CDR2 is ANQGSEA. Trimming took 6 bases from V and 3 from J, leaving 17 bases between them. The CDR3 has 14 amino acids. This chain's CDR3 is CSVRPTGTDTEAFF. CDR3 bases: TGCAGCGTCCGCCCGACAGGAACTGACACTGAAGCTTTCTTT.

V is TRBV7-2 and J is TRBJ1-5; the match to TRBD1 covers 7 bases. The CDR3 runs 14 residues. In germline, CDR1 is SGHTA, CDR2 FQGNSA. Germline trimming cut 5 bases from V and 3 bases from J; bases unmatched to any gene: 4. The CDR3 protein is CASSPGQLNQPQHF. Written as DNA, the CDR3 is TGTGCCAGCAGCCCGGGACAGCTCAATCAGCCCCAGCATTTT.

The chain links TRBV6-5 to TRBJ1-1; D possibly corresponds to TRBD1 (5 bases). V was shortened by 0 bases and J by 8 bases, with 10 bases between the two germline ends. The CDR3 extends over 13 amino acids. CDR1 is MNHEY, CDR2 SVGAGI, per germline. CDR3 sequence: CASSYSTALEAFF. Written as DNA, the CDR3 is TGTGCCAGCAGTTACTCGACAGCGTTGGAAGCTTTCTTT.